Listed below are T cell receptor beta chains from one sample, sequenced in a study of low-dose radiotherapy and immunotherapy resistance in tumors. MiXCR, applied by TCRdb to the reads, yields one record per CDR3 protein. The sample records 80,000 to 95,000 distinct CDR3 sequences, 9.4% being singletons. This material consisted of PBMCs, taken before treatment. The receptors come from a male donor with prostate cancer. CDR3s include the opening cysteine and the closing phenylalanine or tryptophan. A D gene is named only where the DNA matches it firmly. Size is omitted from some rows. Given values are once, few, many or a class for expanded clones.

clone_size	v_call	cdr3_length	j_call	d_call	cdr3_nt	cdr3_aa
many	TRBV7-9	16	TRBJ2-1	TRBD1	TGTGCCAGCAGCGACCCGGGACAGGGAATTGTGAATGAGCAGTTCTTC	CASSDPGQGIVNEQFF
many	TRBV4-3	15	TRBJ1-2	TRBD1	TGCGCCAGCAGCCAAGCCGGGACAGGGAGCGATGGCTACACCTTC	CASSQAGTGSDGYTF
many	TRBV19	16	TRBJ2-3	TRBD2	TGTGCCAGTAGTATAACAGCGGGAGATAGTACAGATACGCAGTATTTT	CASSITAGDSTDTQYF
many	TRBV11-2	15	TRBJ2-7	TRBD1	TGTGCCAGCAGTTTAGCAGGGGGCCCACCCTACGAGCAGTACTTC	CASSLAGGPPYEQYF
many	TRBV5-1	14	TRBJ1-5	.	TGCGCCAGCAGCTTGGAAGGGCGCAATCAGCCCCAGCATTTT	CASSLEGRNQPQHF
few	TRBV6-5	11	TRBJ1-1	.	TGTGCCAGCAGTTACGCCACTGAAGCTTTCTTT	CASSYATEAFF
many	TRBV4-3	14	TRBJ2-7	TRBD2	TGCGCCAGCAGACCCTTTAGCGGGGCCTACGAGCAGTACTTC	CASRPFSGAYEQYF
many	TRBV12-3/TRBV12-4	17	TRBJ2-2	TRBD1	TGTGCCAGCAGTTTACGGGACAGGGGGCCGCCGACCGGGGAGCTGTTTTTT	CASSLRDRGPPTGELFF
many	TRBV7-2	12	TRBJ2-7	.	TGTGCCAGCAGCTTAACTCCCTACGAGCAGTACTTC	CASSLTPYEQYF
many	TRBV29-1	14	TRBJ2-2	.	TGCAGCGTCATACAGGGATCGAACACCGGGGAGCTGTTTTTT	CSVIQGSNTGELFF
many	TRBV28	15	TRBJ2-5	TRBD1	TGTGCCAGCAGTTATGACAGGGGGCAGGGAGAGACCCAGTACTTC	CASSYDRGQGETQYF
few	TRBV9	17	TRBJ2-1	.	TGTGCCAGCAGCTCGGGACTTTTCCTGAGCTCCTACAATGAGCAGTTCTTC	CASSSGLFLSSYNEQFF
many	TRBV4-3	16	TRBJ2-2	.	TGCGCCAGCAGCCAAGATGGCTCCTTACTGGGCGGGGAGCTGTTTTTT	CASSQDGSLLGGELFF
many	TRBV9	14	TRBJ2-7	TRBD2	TGTGCCAGCAGCGATTTAGCGGGAGGCTACGAGCAGTACTTC	CASSDLAGGYEQYF
many	TRBV11-2	15	TRBJ2-1	.	TGTGCCAGCAGCTTCGGGACCAACTCCTACAATGAGCAGTTCTTC	CASSFGTNSYNEQFF
many	TRBV19	16	TRBJ2-1	.	TGTGCCAGTAGTGGGTATGACGGGAACTCGAGGAATGAGCAGTTCTTC	CASSGYDGNSRNEQFF
many	TRBV4-2	15	TRBJ1-5	.	TGTGCCAGCAGCCATGTCAATGAACCGGGTCAGCCCCAGCATTTT	CASSHVNEPGQPQHF
.	TRBV28	14	TRBJ2-3	.	TGTGCCAGTGCGGGGACAGCCAATACAGATACGCAGTATTTT	CASAGTANTDTQYF
many	TRBV20-1	11	TRBJ2-7	.	TGCAGTGCCACAGACGGTTACGAGCAGTACTTC	CSATDGYEQYF
many	TRBV15	12	TRBJ2-5	.	TGTGCCACCAGCCCACACCAAGAGACCCAGTACTTC	CATSPHQETQYF
many	TRBV5-1	13	TRBJ2-1	.	TGCGCCAGCAGCTTGTACGGAGACAATGAGCAGTTCTTC	CASSLYGDNEQFF
.	TRBV19	13	TRBJ1-5	.	TGTGCCAGTGGGCCCCCACCCGGTCAGCCCCAGCATTTT	CASGPPPGQPQHF
many	TRBV4-1	15	TRBJ2-5	TRBD2	TGCGCCAGCAGCCAAGGCCAGGGAGGGCAAGAGACCCAGTACTTC	CASSQGQGGQETQYF
many	TRBV19	16	TRBJ2-5	.	TGTGCCAGTAGTAGCCTAGGGCGAATCAGCGGAGAGACCCAGTACTTC	CASSSLGRISGETQYF
few	TRBV4-2	18	TRBJ2-1	TRBD2	TGTGCCAGCAGCCAAGAAGGGTTAGCGGGAGTGTCCTACAATGAGCAGTTCTTC	CASSQEGLAGVSYNEQFF
many	TRBV6-2/TRBV6-3	15	TRBJ1-6	.	TGTGCCAGCAGTTCGGCCCGTCGGCGGAATTCACCCCTCCACTTT	CASSSARRRNSPLHF
.	TRBV20-1	15	TRBJ2-5	.	TGCAGTGCTAGAGATCCCCCACCGGGGCAAGAGACCCAGTACTTC	CSARDPPPGQETQYF
many	TRBV2	15	TRBJ1-5	.	TGTGCCAGCAGTGAAGAGGGGCAGGGCAATCAGCCCCAGCATTTT	CASSEEGQGNQPQHF
many	TRBV30	14	TRBJ1-1	TRBD1	TGTGCCTGGAGGGCCGGGACAGCGAACACTGAAGCTTTCTTT	CAWRAGTANTEAFF
many	TRBV9	16	TRBJ2-1	.	TGTGCCAGCAGCTTAGACAGTGGTATGGCCTACAATGAGCAGTTCTTC	CASSLDSGMAYNEQFF
.	TRBV7-8	14	TRBJ2-5	.	TGTGCCAGCAGCCCGTCCCGGGCCGTAAAGACCCAGTACTTC	CASSPSRAVKTQYF
.	TRBV28	14	TRBJ2-5	TRBD2	TGTGCCAGCAGTCAACTAGCGGGAGTGCAGACCCAGTACTTC	CASSQLAGVQTQYF
many	TRBV5-4	14	TRBJ2-2	.	TGTGCCAGCAGCCGACAGACTGGGGTCGGGGAGCTGTTTTTT	CASSRQTGVGELFF
many	TRBV2	13	TRBJ1-2	.	TGTGCCAGCAGGCAGGGGTTTATCGATGGCTACACCTTC	CASRQGFIDGYTF
.	TRBV19	14	TRBJ1-2	.	TGTGCCAGTAGTTATGGGCTCGGTGACTATGGCTACACCTTC	CASSYGLGDYGYTF
.	TRBV9	16	TRBJ1-6	.	TGTGCCAGCAGCCCAAAGACCGGGACAACTAATTCACCCCTCCACTTT	CASSPKTGTTNSPLHF
many	TRBV27	15	TRBJ2-3	TRBD2	TGTGCCAGCAGTGGACTAGCGGGATTCACAGATACGCAGTATTTT	CASSGLAGFTDTQYF
many	TRBV29-1	14	TRBJ1-5	TRBD1	TGCAGCGTTATCGGACAGGGAGGCAATCAGCCCCAGCATTTT	CSVIGQGGNQPQHF
few	TRBV7-8	15	TRBJ2-7	TRBD2	TGTGCCAGCAGCTTACTTGGGACTAGCGGGAGCTTGCAGTACTTC	CASSLLGTSGSLQYF
many	TRBV15	16	TRBJ1-1	.	TGTGCCACCAGCAGGGGATACAGGGCGGGGGACACTGAAGCTTTCTTT	CATSRGYRAGDTEAFF
few	TRBV28	16	TRBJ2-1	TRBD2	TGTGCCAGCAGTGGTAGCGCTAGCGGGAGTAGGAGTGAGCAGTTCTTC	CASSGSASGSRSEQFF
.	TRBV6-2/TRBV6-3	14	TRBJ1-2	.	TGTGCCAGCAGTCAAATTGGGGGTTACTATGGCTACACCTTC	CASSQIGGYYGYTF
many	TRBV2	11	TRBJ2-7	.	TGTGCCAGCAGTGAGGTTTACGAGCAGTACTTC	CASSEVYEQYF
many	TRBV24-1	14	TRBJ2-7	TRBD2	TGTGCCACCAGTACTAGCGGGAGGTCCTACGAGCAGTACTTC	CATSTSGRSYEQYF
many	TRBV7-8	19	TRBJ2-5	TRBD2	TGTGCCAGCAGCTCTCTGGGACTAGCGGGAGGGGACGGCGGGGAGACCCAGTACTTC	CASSSLGLAGGDGGETQYF